These T cell receptor beta chains were read from a single sample in a study of human T cells and chemical hapten exposure. TCRdb itself ran the 5' RACE reads through MiXCR, one entry per CDR3 protein. The data contain about 140,000 distinct CDR3 sequences, over 3.5% of them singletons. All receptors derive from a female donor in good health. Each CDR3 is given with its conserved first and last residue. The D gene is left open where the match is weak. Expanded clones get a size class; other rows say once, few or many, or leave the size out.

J gene: TRBJ1-6; D gene: NA; V gene: TRBV6-2/TRBV6-3; clone size: many; CDR3 DNA: TGTGCCAGCAGCCGACGGCAGCAGGCCCACAATTCACCCCTCCACTTT; CDR3 protein: CASSRRQQAHNSPLHF
J gene: TRBJ2-3; D gene: TRBD1; V gene: TRBV12-3/TRBV12-4; clone size: NA; CDR3 DNA: TGTGCCAGCAGTCCACAAGGGGGCCCGGGGGATACGCAGTATTTT; CDR3 protein: CASSPQGGPGDTQYF
J gene: TRBJ2-3; D gene: NA; V gene: TRBV20-1; clone size: few; CDR3 DNA: TGCAGTGCTAGAGATCAGGGGGAGGCCCTCACAGATACGCAGTATTTT; CDR3 protein: CSARDQGEALTDTQYF
J gene: TRBJ2-2; D gene: NA; V gene: TRBV7-9; clone size: many; CDR3 DNA: TGTGCCAGCAGCTTGCAGGGTACCGGGGAGCTGTTTTTT; CDR3 protein: CASSLQGTGELFF
J gene: TRBJ2-7; D gene: NA; V gene: TRBV3-1; clone size: many; CDR3 DNA: TGTGCCAGCAGCCAAGATAACGTTATCTCCTACGAGCAGTACTTC; CDR3 protein: CASSQDNVISYEQYF
J gene: TRBJ2-3; D gene: NA; V gene: TRBV25-1; clone size: many; CDR3 DNA: TGTGCCAGCAGGCCCTGGGCAGGCACAGATACGCAGTATTTT; CDR3 protein: CASRPWAGTDTQYF
J gene: TRBJ1-3; D gene: NA; V gene: TRBV7-9; clone size: many; CDR3 DNA: TGTGCCAGCAGCTTAGTTTCCGCGGGAAACACCATATATTTT; CDR3 protein: CASSLVSAGNTIYF
J gene: TRBJ1-1; D gene: NA; V gene: TRBV2; clone size: many; CDR3 DNA: TGTGCCAGCCAGGACACTGAAGCTTTCTTT; CDR3 protein: CASQDTEAFF
J gene: TRBJ2-1; D gene: NA; V gene: TRBV20-1; clone size: many; CDR3 DNA: TGCAGTGCCAAACAGGGTCCGGTAACACTATACAATGAGCAGTTCTTC; CDR3 protein: CSAKQGPVTLYNEQFF
J gene: TRBJ2-1; D gene: TRBD1; V gene: TRBV6-2/TRBV6-3; clone size: many; CDR3 DNA: TGTGCCAGCAGTTACCTCACCGGGACAGTCAGCCTCAATGAGCAGTTCTTC; CDR3 protein: CASSYLTGTVSLNEQFF
J gene: TRBJ1-5; D gene: NA; V gene: TRBV2; clone size: many; CDR3 DNA: TGTGCCAGCAGTGAAGAACCCGACGGGCGGTCGGGCAATCAGCCCCAGCATTTT; CDR3 protein: CASSEEPDGRSGNQPQHF
J gene: TRBJ1-1; D gene: NA; V gene: TRBV20-1; clone size: many; CDR3 DNA: TGCAGTGCTAGAGACATCCAGATACGGGGATTTTTTCTGGGAACTGAAGCTTTCTTT; CDR3 protein: CSARDIQIRGFFLGTEAFF
J gene: TRBJ1-2; D gene: NA; V gene: TRBV3-1; clone size: many; CDR3 DNA: TGTGCCAGCAGCCAAGGGGGCGTCGTATTGGGCTATGGCTACACCTTC; CDR3 protein: CASSQGGVVLGYGYTF
J gene: TRBJ1-3; D gene: NA; V gene: TRBV11-2; clone size: many; CDR3 DNA: TGTGCCAGCAGCTTAACGTCTAGGGGAAACTCTGGAAACACCATATATTTT; CDR3 protein: CASSLTSRGNSGNTIYF
J gene: TRBJ1-4; D gene: TRBD1; V gene: TRBV11-2; clone size: many; CDR3 DNA: TGTGCCAGCAGCTTTTCAGGGGGGAAGGAGGAAAAACTGTTTTTT; CDR3 protein: CASSFSGGKEEKLFF
J gene: TRBJ1-4; D gene: NA; V gene: TRBV9; clone size: many; CDR3 DNA: TGTGCCAGCAGCCCCCGGGGGCAGGGTGAAAAACTGTTTTTT; CDR3 protein: CASSPRGQGEKLFF
J gene: TRBJ2-5; D gene: NA; V gene: TRBV5-1; clone size: many; CDR3 DNA: TGCGCCAGCAGAGACGCCCCTAAGGCGGAGACCCAGTACTTC; CDR3 protein: CASRDAPKAETQYF
J gene: TRBJ1-1; D gene: NA; V gene: TRBV29-1; clone size: few; CDR3 DNA: TGCACGGAGGGGAGGAACACTGAAGCTTTCTTT; CDR3 protein: CTEGRNTEAFF
J gene: TRBJ1-2; D gene: TRBD1; V gene: TRBV20-1; clone size: many; CDR3 DNA: TGCAGTGCTAGTGGACAGGGATTTAACTATGGCTACACCTTC; CDR3 protein: CSASGQGFNYGYTF
J gene: TRBJ2-3; D gene: TRBD1; V gene: TRBV7-9; clone size: few; CDR3 DNA: TGTGCCAGCAGCTCTAGAACAGGGGATGGAGGTACGCAGTATTTT; CDR3 protein: CASSSRTGDGGTQYF
J gene: TRBJ1-3; D gene: NA; V gene: TRBV9; clone size: many; CDR3 DNA: TGTGCCAGCCGCAGCGGAAACACCATATATTTT; CDR3 protein: CASRSGNTIYF
J gene: TRBJ2-2; D gene: TRBD2; V gene: TRBV3-1; clone size: NA; CDR3 DNA: TGTGCCAGCAGCCAAGAGGTCGGGGGGACCGACACCGGGGAGCTGTTTTTT; CDR3 protein: CASSQEVGGTDTGELFF
J gene: TRBJ2-2; D gene: NA; V gene: TRBV5-4; clone size: many; CDR3 DNA: TGTGCCAGCAGCTCGGGAGGTGGCAGGGGGCCTAACACCGGGGAGCTGTTTTTT; CDR3 protein: CASSSGGGRGPNTGELFF
J gene: TRBJ2-7; D gene: NA; V gene: TRBV25-1; clone size: many; CDR3 DNA: TGTGCCACCTCACAGACATTCCCCTACGAGCAGTACTTC; CDR3 protein: CATSQTFPYEQYF
J gene: TRBJ2-5; D gene: NA; V gene: TRBV7-7; clone size: many; CDR3 DNA: TGTGCTAGCAGCCGGTCTCTTTTGAGGGTGAGGCAAGAGACCCAGTACTTC; CDR3 protein: CASSRSLLRVRQETQYF
J gene: TRBJ2-3; D gene: NA; V gene: TRBV3-1; clone size: few; CDR3 DNA: TGTGCCAGCAGCCAAGATATGGCTGCTAGCACAGATACGCAGTATTTT; CDR3 protein: CASSQDMAASTDTQYF
J gene: TRBJ1-2; D gene: NA; V gene: TRBV4-3; clone size: many; CDR3 DNA: TGCGCCAGCAGCCAAGATCACCAGGCAGACAATTATGGCTACACCTTC; CDR3 protein: CASSQDHQADNYGYTF
J gene: TRBJ2-7; D gene: NA; V gene: TRBV28; clone size: many; CDR3 DNA: TGTGCCAGCAGTCACTACCTTGGGCAGTACTTC; CDR3 protein: CASSHYLGQYF
J gene: TRBJ1-1; D gene: NA; V gene: TRBV12-3/TRBV12-4; clone size: few; CDR3 DNA: TGTGCCAGCATAGACGGGGTAATCCTGGGCACTGAAGCTTTCTTT; CDR3 protein: CASIDGVILGTEAFF
J gene: TRBJ1-4; D gene: TRBD1; V gene: TRBV2; clone size: many; CDR3 DNA: TGTGCCAGCAGGGGGACAGGGGGGAATGAAAAACTGTTTTTT; CDR3 protein: CASRGTGGNEKLFF
J gene: TRBJ2-7; D gene: NA; V gene: TRBV5-1; clone size: many; CDR3 DNA: TGCGCCAGCAGCTTGGCGAGATACGAGCAGTACTTC; CDR3 protein: CASSLARYEQYF
J gene: TRBJ2-3; D gene: NA; V gene: TRBV2; clone size: few; CDR3 DNA: TGTGCCAGCAGGGGGGCGTTCTCAGATACGCAGTATTTT; CDR3 protein: CASRGAFSDTQYF
J gene: TRBJ1-5; D gene: TRBD1; V gene: TRBV6-5; clone size: many; CDR3 DNA: TGTGCCAGCAGTTACTCGTCAGGGGGAAATCAGCCCCAGCATTTT; CDR3 protein: CASSYSSGGNQPQHF
J gene: TRBJ2-2; D gene: NA; V gene: TRBV7-6; clone size: NA; CDR3 DNA: TGTGCCAGCAGCTTCCAGCCCCTTGGGTACGACACCGGGGAGCTGTTTTTT; CDR3 protein: CASSFQPLGYDTGELFF
J gene: TRBJ1-2; D gene: NA; V gene: TRBV6-5; clone size: many; CDR3 DNA: TGTGCCAGCAGTAGCAGAAACTATGGCTACACCTTC; CDR3 protein: CASSSRNYGYTF
J gene: TRBJ1-1; D gene: NA; V gene: TRBV30; clone size: few; CDR3 DNA: TGTGCCTGGAGCCTCTGGGGTTACACTGAAGCTTTCTTT; CDR3 protein: CAWSLWGYTEAFF
J gene: TRBJ2-1; D gene: TRBD2; V gene: TRBV5-5; clone size: many; CDR3 DNA: TGTGCCAGCAGCTTGTATAGCGGGGGGGCGCTTGAGCAGTTCTTC; CDR3 protein: CASSLYSGGALEQFF
J gene: TRBJ1-4; D gene: NA; V gene: TRBV6-6; clone size: many; CDR3 DNA: TGTGCCACCCAGGGGACTCCTAATGAAAAACTGTTTTTT; CDR3 protein: CATQGTPNEKLFF
J gene: TRBJ1-5; D gene: NA; V gene: TRBV20-1; clone size: many; CDR3 DNA: TGCAGTGCTAGATTCCCCGGGGCCATGGGAGGGCCCCAGCATTTT; CDR3 protein: CSARFPGAMGGPQHF
J gene: TRBJ1-1; D gene: NA; V gene: TRBV9; clone size: NA; CDR3 DNA: TGTGCCAGCAGCGTAGGAGGAACTCAGGGGACCACTGAAGCTTTCTTT; CDR3 protein: CASSVGGTQGTTEAFF
J gene: TRBJ1-5; D gene: NA; V gene: TRBV19; clone size: many; CDR3 DNA: TGTGCCAGTAGTATACCCCAAAGAAAGTATAGCAATCAGCCCCAGCATTTT; CDR3 protein: CASSIPQRKYSNQPQHF
J gene: TRBJ2-6; D gene: NA; V gene: TRBV24-1; clone size: many; CDR3 DNA: TGTGCCACCGGTGGGGGCTTTGGGGCCAACGTCCTGACTTTC; CDR3 protein: CATGGGFGANVLTF
J gene: TRBJ2-6; D gene: NA; V gene: TRBV6-2/TRBV6-3; clone size: many; CDR3 DNA: TGTGCCAGCAGTTCTATTCAGGGTGGAATTTCTGGGGCCAACGTCCTGACTTTC; CDR3 protein: CASSSIQGGISGANVLTF
J gene: TRBJ1-5; D gene: NA; V gene: TRBV12-3/TRBV12-4; clone size: many; CDR3 DNA: TGTGCCAGCAGTTTTCAAACAGGGAGAGATCAGCCCCAGCATTTT; CDR3 protein: CASSFQTGRDQPQHF
J gene: TRBJ2-1; D gene: TRBD2; V gene: TRBV5-1; clone size: NA; CDR3 DNA: TGCGCCAGCAGCTTGTCCCTACTTAGCGGGGGGGCTGCGAATGAGCAGTTCTTC; CDR3 protein: CASSLSLLSGGAANEQFF
J gene: TRBJ1-1; D gene: NA; V gene: TRBV7-3; clone size: many; CDR3 DNA: TGTGCCAGCAGCCTCCGAGACACCCGGTCCTGGGCAGGGAACACTGAAGCTTTCTTT; CDR3 protein: CASSLRDTRSWAGNTEAFF
J gene: TRBJ1-6; D gene: NA; V gene: TRBV7-2; clone size: few; CDR3 DNA: TGTGCCAGCAGCGGGAACGGGCTCAATAATTCACCCCTCCACTTT; CDR3 protein: CASSGNGLNNSPLHF
J gene: TRBJ1-3; D gene: NA; V gene: TRBV7-8; clone size: many; CDR3 DNA: TGTGCCAGCAGCAACCGGACGGTGCTCTCTGGAAACACCATATATTTT; CDR3 protein: CASSNRTVLSGNTIYF
J gene: TRBJ1-1; D gene: NA; V gene: TRBV13; clone size: many; CDR3 DNA: TGTGCCAGCAGCATCAGGGGTCGCAACACTGAAGCTTTCTTT; CDR3 protein: CASSIRGRNTEAFF
J gene: TRBJ2-2; D gene: NA; V gene: TRBV6-4; clone size: many; CDR3 DNA: TGTGCCAGCAGTGTTGCGGGGAACACCGGGGAGCTGTTTTTT; CDR3 protein: CASSVAGNTGELFF
J gene: TRBJ1-3; D gene: TRBD1; V gene: TRBV9; clone size: many; CDR3 DNA: TGTGCCAGCAGCGTGACAGGGGAAGGCTCTGGAAACACCATATATTTT; CDR3 protein: CASSVTGEGSGNTIYF
J gene: TRBJ1-4; D gene: NA; V gene: TRBV12-3/TRBV12-4; clone size: few; CDR3 DNA: TGTGCCAGCAGTCTACAGGGTGCTGAAAAACTGTTTTTT; CDR3 protein: CASSLQGAEKLFF
J gene: TRBJ2-7; D gene: TRBD2; V gene: TRBV28; clone size: many; CDR3 DNA: TGTGCCAGCAGTCCCCCGGGGGGTAGCTACGAGCAGTACTTC; CDR3 protein: CASSPPGGSYEQYF
J gene: TRBJ2-7; D gene: NA; V gene: TRBV9; clone size: many; CDR3 DNA: TGTGCCAGCAGCCCTGTGAGGGGGTCCTACGAGCAGTACTTC; CDR3 protein: CASSPVRGSYEQYF
J gene: TRBJ2-2; D gene: NA; V gene: TRBV21-1; clone size: NA; CDR3 DNA: TGTGCCAGCAGCAAAGGGGGGAGAACAATCGGCGGGGAGCTGTTTTTT; CDR3 protein: CASSKGGRTIGGELFF
J gene: TRBJ2-1; D gene: NA; V gene: TRBV24-1; clone size: many; CDR3 DNA: TGTGCCACCAGTGGAGGGACCGTCAATGAGCAGTTCTTC; CDR3 protein: CATSGGTVNEQFF
J gene: TRBJ1-1; D gene: NA; V gene: TRBV27; clone size: NA; CDR3 DNA: TGTGCCAGCAGTTTATTGGCAGGGAACACTGAAGCTTTCTTT; CDR3 protein: CASSLLAGNTEAFF
J gene: TRBJ2-1; D gene: NA; V gene: TRBV24-1; clone size: few; CDR3 DNA: TGTGCCACCAGTGATTTGCTGACAGACAATGAGCAGTTCTTC; CDR3 protein: CATSDLLTDNEQFF
J gene: TRBJ2-7; D gene: TRBD1; V gene: TRBV28; clone size: many; CDR3 DNA: TGTGCCAGCAGTGGGTGGCAGGGGGCATACGAGCAGTACTTC; CDR3 protein: CASSGWQGAYEQYF